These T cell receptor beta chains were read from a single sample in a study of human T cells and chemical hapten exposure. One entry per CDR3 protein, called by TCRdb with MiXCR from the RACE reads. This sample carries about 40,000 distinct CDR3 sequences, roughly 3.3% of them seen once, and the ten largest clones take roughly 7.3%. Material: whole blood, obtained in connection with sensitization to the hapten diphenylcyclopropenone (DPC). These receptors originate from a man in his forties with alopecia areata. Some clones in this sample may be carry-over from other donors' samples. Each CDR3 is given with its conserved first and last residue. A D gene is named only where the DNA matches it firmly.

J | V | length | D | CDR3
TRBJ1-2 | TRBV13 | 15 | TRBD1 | CASSLEGQGATGYTF
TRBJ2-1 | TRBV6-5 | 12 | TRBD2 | CASSSARDYEFF
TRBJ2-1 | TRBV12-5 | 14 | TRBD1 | CASGFGQELNEQFF
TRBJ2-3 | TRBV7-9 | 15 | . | CASTPTGPTTDTQYF
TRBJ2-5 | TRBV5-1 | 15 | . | CASSSGLSPQETQYF
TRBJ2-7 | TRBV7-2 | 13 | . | CASSHGFSYEQYF
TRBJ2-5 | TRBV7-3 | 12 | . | CASSFPGETQYF
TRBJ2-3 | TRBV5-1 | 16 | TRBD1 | CASSFPDRGSRDTQYF
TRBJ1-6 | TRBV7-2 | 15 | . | CASARDRDNASPLHF
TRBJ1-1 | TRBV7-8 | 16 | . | CASSLTAPAVNTEAFF
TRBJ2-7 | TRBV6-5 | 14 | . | CASSRTASSYEQYF
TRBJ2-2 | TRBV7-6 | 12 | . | CASSLDAGELFF
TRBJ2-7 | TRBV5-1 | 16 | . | CASSLAPDISAYEQYF
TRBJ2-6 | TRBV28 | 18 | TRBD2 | CASKASRLAVSGANVLTF
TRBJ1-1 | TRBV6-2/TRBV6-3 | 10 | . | CASRDTEAFF
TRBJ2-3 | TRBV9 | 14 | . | CASSPRTAADTQYF
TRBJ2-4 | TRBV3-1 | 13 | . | CASSQGAKNIQYF
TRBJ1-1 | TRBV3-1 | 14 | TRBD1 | CASSSRGRGTEAFF
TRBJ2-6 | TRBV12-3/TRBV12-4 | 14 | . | CASTETSGANVLTF
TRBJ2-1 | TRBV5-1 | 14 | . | CASSLRTPSNEQFF
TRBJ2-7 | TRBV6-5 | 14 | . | CASSPTRGPTEQYF
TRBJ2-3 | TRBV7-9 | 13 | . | CASSPDSTDTQYF
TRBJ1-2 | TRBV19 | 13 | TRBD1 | CASKGQGDYGYTF
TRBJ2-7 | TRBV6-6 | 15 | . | CASSTGNRVLLEQYF
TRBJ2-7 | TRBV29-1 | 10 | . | CSAGDYEQYF
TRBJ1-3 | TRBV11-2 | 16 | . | CASSPRQTNSGNTIYF
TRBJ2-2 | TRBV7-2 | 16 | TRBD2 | CASSPLAALNTGELFF
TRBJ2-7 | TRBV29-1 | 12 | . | CSVFEGAYEQYF
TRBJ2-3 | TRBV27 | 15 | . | CASSLSLLYADTQYF
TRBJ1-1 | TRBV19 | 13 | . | CASSRRGDTEAFF
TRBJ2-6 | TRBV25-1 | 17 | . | CASSRFALGTGANVLTF
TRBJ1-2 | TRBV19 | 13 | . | CACTRPGIYGYTF
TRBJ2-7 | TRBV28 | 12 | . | CASCLLGDEQYF
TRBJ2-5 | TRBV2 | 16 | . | CASGPRGQRFQETQYF
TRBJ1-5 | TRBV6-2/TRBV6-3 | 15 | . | CASSIADRFNQPQHF
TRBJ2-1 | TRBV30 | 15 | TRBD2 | CAWSVQAGGLDEQFF
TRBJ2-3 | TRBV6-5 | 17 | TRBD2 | CASSYSRTSGRADTQYF
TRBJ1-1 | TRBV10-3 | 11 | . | CATQHNTEAFF
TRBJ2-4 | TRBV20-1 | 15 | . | CSATGHQVAKNIQYF
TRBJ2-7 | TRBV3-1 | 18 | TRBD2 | CASSQRASRASGTYEQYF
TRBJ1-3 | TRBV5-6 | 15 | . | CASSLLAGNGNTIYF
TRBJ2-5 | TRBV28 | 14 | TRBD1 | CASRETGYQETQYF
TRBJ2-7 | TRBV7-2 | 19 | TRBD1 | CASSLVPFRGQLTAYEQYF
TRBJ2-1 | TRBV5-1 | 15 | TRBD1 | CASSLGQGSYNEQFF
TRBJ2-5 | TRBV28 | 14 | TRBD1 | CASIEQGWQETQYF
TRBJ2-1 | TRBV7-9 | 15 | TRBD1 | CASSLVPGRGQEQFF
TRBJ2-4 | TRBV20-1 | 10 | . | CSVPRDIQYF
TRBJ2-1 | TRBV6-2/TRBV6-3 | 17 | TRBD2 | CASSYRTSGTTYNEQFF
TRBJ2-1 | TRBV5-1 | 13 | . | CASNPLYGNEQFF
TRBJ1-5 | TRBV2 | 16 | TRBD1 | CASSVRTGFQNQPQHF
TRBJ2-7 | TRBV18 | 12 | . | CASSPASYEQYF
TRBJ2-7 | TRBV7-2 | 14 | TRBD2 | CASSLYAGAHEQYF
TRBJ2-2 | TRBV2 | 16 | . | CASTDDSLAGPGELFF
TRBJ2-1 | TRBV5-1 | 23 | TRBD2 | CASSLAPIELAGGPLVSYNEQFF
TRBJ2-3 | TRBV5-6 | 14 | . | CASSLVQIPDTQYF
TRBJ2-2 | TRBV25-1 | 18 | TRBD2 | CASSDPSGRTANTGELFF